The sequence of this T cell receptor beta chain was determined in a study of blood T cell repertoires in COVID-19. Study-wide background: T cells, B-cell-depleted T cells, or PBMCs supplied cDNA or gDNA.

The CDR3 sequence is 14 residues long. Trimming took 0 bases from V and 6 from J; bases not matched to a gene: 4. CDR1 is SGHRS and CDR2 is YFSETQ in the germline V gene. Categorization into cohorts depended on clinical history that participants reported. The table came from immunoSEQ multiplex PCR; TCRdb's copy has only in-frame clones and leaves some out. The sample lists about 440,000 clones; roughly 87% were seen once. The sequence was obtained from a young man who had recovered from COVID-19. The V and J genes are TRBV5-1 and TRBJ2-7; TRBD2 agrees at 9 bases. Sample: PBMCs or T cells enriched from blood (not recorded which). This CDR3 is CASSLDTGLAEQYF. DNA for the CDR3: TGCGCCAGCAGCTTGGATACGGGACTAGCCGAGCAGTACTTC.